The 23 T cell receptor beta chains below all came from one sample that was sequenced in a study of blood T cell repertoires in COVID-19. Profiling relied on immunoSEQ multiplex PCR, and the TCRdb table lists in-frame clones only, not all of them. The sample lists roughly 150,000 clones; over 75% were seen once. Sequenced sample: PBMCs or T cells enriched from blood (not recorded which). The receptors were gathered from a man aged 50 to 60 in a cohort exposed to, infected with or recovered from COVID-19 (not recorded which).

The rearrangement joins TRBV28 to TRBJ2-7; 9 positions agree with TRBD1. V shed 7 bases and J 3 bases; nucleotides not matched to a gene: 10. CDR1 and CDR2 (germline): MDHEN, SYDVKM. The CDR3 spans 15 residues. DNA for the CDR3: TGTGCCAGCACCCTACAGGGGGCATATAGCTACGAGCAGTACTTC. Protein product: CASTLQGAYSYEQYF.

The V call is TRBV7-9, the J call TRBJ1-4, with 7 bases fitting TRBD1. The CDR3 contains 15 residues. V lost 5 bases to trimming and J lost 7 bases; unmatched junction nucleotides: 10. Germline lookup yields CDR1 SEHNR and CDR2 FQNEAQ (reference sequence). The CDR3 DNA sequence: TGTGCCAGCAGCCGCGGGACAGCCGGAGGTGAAAAACTGTTTTTT. Translated: CASSRGTAGGEKLFF. Filled out from reference TRBV7-9 and TRBJ1-4, the complete variable domain reads DTGVSQNPRHKITKRGQNVTFRCDPISEHNRLYWYRQTLGQGPEFLTYFQNEAQLEKSRLLSDRFSAERPKGSFSTLEIQRTEQGDSAMYLCASSRGTAGGEKLFFGSGTQLSVL.

V is TRBV7-9 and J is TRBJ2-5, with D possibly TRBD1 on 5 matching bases. V was shortened by 0 bases and J by 3 bases, with 11 bases between the two germline ends. The germline V gene has CDR1 SEHNR and CDR2 FQNEAQ (reference sequence). The CDR3 has 15 amino acids. The CDR3 protein is CASSLAKGLEETQYF. As DNA, the CDR3 is TGTGCCAGCAGCTTAGCGAAGGGGTTGGAAGAGACCCAGTACTTC. The variable domain in full, with the rest retrieved from reference TRBV7-9 and TRBJ2-5, is DTGVSQNPRHKITKRGQNVTFRCDPISEHNRLYWYRQTLGQGPEFLTYFQNEAQLEKSRLLSDRFSAERPKGSFSTLEIQRTEQGDSAMYLCASSLAKGLEETQYFGPGTRLLVL.

The V gene is TRBV6-2 or TRBV6-3, the J gene TRBJ1-2, with D hard to call. CDR1 is MNHEY, CDR2 SVGEGT, per germline. With 2 bases removed from V and 0 bases from J, the gap between germline ends came to 7 bases. The CDR3 spans 14 residues. CDR3 amino acids: CASSYPSTNYGYTF. CDR3 in DNA: TGTGCCAGCAGTTACCCATCCACTAACTATGGCTACACCTTC.

This clone appeared once. This chain connects TRBV3-1 (or the pseudogene TRBV3-2) to TRBJ2-5; 10 bases agree with TRBD2. The CDR3 has 15 residues. V lost 3 bases, J lost 5 bases, and 6 bases stayed unmatched. Germline CDR1 reads LGHDT; CDR2 reads YNNKEL (reference sequence). CDR3 sequence: CASSQLAGGVETQYF. In DNA, the CDR3 is TGTGCCAGCAGCCAGTTAGCGGGGGGCGTGGAGACCCAGTACTTC.

The chain is built from TRBV9 and TRBJ1-1, with D possibly matching TRBD1 (5 bases). Germline V gene data show CDR1 as SGDLS and CDR2 as YYNGEE. Trimming left V 0 bases short and J 4 bases short, with 13 bases between. This CDR3 contains 15 residues. The CDR3 sequence is CASSVGAPGGTEAFF. In DNA form, the CDR3 reads TGTGCCAGCAGCGTAGGGGCCCCCGGGGGCACTGAAGCTTTCTTT.

The CDR3 loop is CASSQMVRNEQFF. CDR3 DNA sequence: TGTGCCAGCAGCCAGATGGTCAGGAATGAGCAGTTCTTC. The chain combines TRBV3-1 (or the pseudogene TRBV3-2) with TRBJ2-1; D is ambiguous. The CDR3 is 13 amino acids. V lost 3 bases and J lost 7, with 10 bases in between. Germline CDR1 LGHDT, CDR2 YNNKEL (reference sequence).

The rearrangement joins TRBV28 to TRBJ1-6; 10 bases fit TRBD1. The CDR3 loop spans 15 amino acids. Germline assignment: CDR1 MDHEN and CDR2 SYDVKM. V gave up 6 bases and J gave up 7 bases; unmatched junction bases: 6. This chain's CDR3 is CASRSDRGRNSPLHF. The CDR3 region has the DNA TGTGCCAGCAGATCAGACAGGGGGCGAAATTCACCCCTCCACTTT.

This clone was counted only a few times. The chain has TRBV11-1 and TRBJ2-1, with D perhaps matching TRBD1 (5 bases). Germline CDR1 is SGHAT and CDR2 is FQDESV (reference sequence). The CDR3 covers 13 residues. V was cut by 4 bases and J by 6 bases, with 10 bases left in between. Written as DNA, the CDR3 is TGTGCCAGCAGCTCGACAGAGGTCAATGAGCAGTTCTTC. Encoded protein: CASSSTEVNEQFF.

V and J are TRBV6-5 and TRBJ2-7; D may be TRBD1 (5 bases). The CDR3 has 13 residues. CDR1 and CDR2 from the germline V gene are MNHEY and SVGAGI. V lost 8 bases and J lost 1, with 12 bases in between. The CDR3 coding sequence is TGTGCCAGCGGCCAGGGTCCTTCCTACGAGCAGTACTTC. Translated: CASGQGPSYEQYF.

The chain couples TRBV19 to TRBJ1-5; perhaps TRBD1 as D (5 bases). The germline V gene encodes CDR1 LNHDA and CDR2 SQIVND (reference sequence). The CDR3 covers 14 residues. Trimming pared 6 bases from V and 2 bases from J, leaving 11 bases between. The CDR3 sequence: CASSRGGGNQPQHF. CDR3 coding DNA: TGTGCCAGTAGCCGGGGAGGGGGCAATCAGCCCCAGCATTTT.

The chain joins TRBV19 to TRBJ2-1; TRBD1 is a possible D gene (5 bases). V shed 5 bases and J shed 1 base, with 12 bases lying between them. The germline gives CDR1 LNHDA, CDR2 SQIVND (reference sequence). CDR3 length: 15 amino acids. CDR3 nucleotide sequence: TGTGCCAGTAGTTGGGGCCTTCTTTCCTACAATGAGCAGTTCTTC. It specifies CASSWGLLSYNEQFF.

There are a few counts of this clone. The V call is TRBV6-6, the J call TRBJ2-5; 11 bases align to TRBD1. Per germline, CDR1 MNHNY and CDR2 SVGAGI (reference sequence). Losses at the gene ends were 7 bases for V and 4 bases for J; bases not matched to a gene: 8. CDR3 length: 15 residues. The CDR3 is CASIQGQGAVETQYF. CDR3 DNA: TGTGCCAGCATCCAAGGACAGGGGGCCGTAGAGACCCAGTACTTC.

CDR3 in amino acids: CASSQEPPGMVVSETQYF. In DNA form, the CDR3 reads TGCGCCAGCAGCCAAGAACCCCCGGGTATGGTAGTCTCGGAGACCCAGTACTTC. J is TRBJ2-5 and V is TRBV4-1; D gene uncertain. Trimming took 0 bases from V and 5 from J, leaving 22 bases between them. CDR3 size: 18 residues. CDR1 MGHRA and CDR2 YSYEKL come from the germline V gene.

This chain uses TRBV3-1 (or the pseudogene TRBV3-2) with TRBJ1-1, with D maybe TRBD1 (5 bases). Germline V gene data show CDR1 as LGHDT and CDR2 as YNNKEL (reference sequence). This CDR3 contains 18 residues. V was pared by 0 bases and J by 0 bases, with 17 bases between. The CDR3 region is CASSQDRPGPSLNTEAFF. The CDR3 DNA follows: TGTGCCAGCAGCCAAGATCGTCCAGGGCCATCCCTGAACACTGAAGCTTTCTTT.

The chain uses TRBV28 and TRBJ1-4, with a tentative D call TRBD1 (5 bases). Germline V gene lookup returns CDR1 MDHEN and CDR2 SYDVKM. The ends were cut back, 5 bases at V and 8 bases at J, with 15 bases in the middle. The CDR3 is made up of 14 amino acids. This CDR3 reads CASSRSGVFEKLFF. CDR3 bases: TGTGCCAGCAGTCGCTCGGGGGTTTTCGAAAAACTGTTTTTT.

The count of this clone is one. This rearrangement joins TRBV24-1 to TRBJ2-1; 10 nucleotides agree with TRBD1. Losses at the gene ends were 6 bases for V and 6 bases for J; bases not matched to a gene: 1. CDR1 KGHDR and CDR2 SFDVKD come from the germline V gene. The CDR3 runs to 13 residues. CDR3 protein: CATSRTGGNEQFF. Here the CDR3 DNA reads TGTGCCACCAGTAGGACAGGGGGCAATGAGCAGTTCTTC.

This chain links TRBV7-8 with TRBJ2-3; 10 bases line up with TRBD1. This CDR3 spans 16 amino acids. The V gene end was trimmed by 3 bases and the J gene end by 4 bases; junction bases not matched to a gene: 7. In germline, CDR1 is SGHVS, CDR2 FQNEAQ. The CDR3 nucleotides are TGTGCCAGCAGCTTTGCACTCGACAGGGGGCCAGATACGCAGTATTTT. Residues: CASSFALDRGPDTQYF.

This chain uses TRBV6-5 with TRBJ1-5; the D gene is possibly TRBD1 (5 bases). The CDR3 totals 12 residues. Germline V gene data show CDR1 as MNHEY and CDR2 as SVGAGI. V dropped 11 bases and J dropped 6 bases, with 14 bases sitting between them. CDR3 nucleotide sequence: TGTGCCGGACCGGGGGGGATTCAGCCCCAGCATTTT. Its protein product is CAGPGGIQPQHF.

The chain employs TRBV28 and TRBJ2-7; a possible D gene is TRBD2 (6 bases). The V gene lost 6 bases and the J gene lost 7 bases, with 10 bases spanning the gap. This CDR3 has 11 amino acids. In germline, CDR1 is MDHEN, CDR2 SYDVKM. CDR3 coding DNA: TGTGCCAGCAGGCTTGGGGGGGAGCAGTACTTC. It encodes CASRLGGEQYF.

The chain has TRBV9 and TRBJ2-2; 9 bases are shared with TRBD1. V lost 3 bases to trimming and J lost 4 bases; unmatched junction nucleotides: 4. CDR1 is SGDLS and CDR2 is YYNGEE in the germline V gene. CDR3 size: 15 residues. CDR3 in DNA: TGTGCCAGCAGCGCGGGACAGGGTGGCACCGGGGAGCTGTTTTTT. It encodes CASSAGQGGTGELFF.

The chain uses TRBV6-6 and TRBJ2-1; 11 bases fit TRBD1. Losses at the gene ends were 8 bases for V and 7 bases for J; bases not matched to a gene: 7. The CDR3 contains 14 residues. CDR1 is MNHNY and CDR2 is SVGAGI in the germline V gene (reference sequence). In DNA, the CDR3 is TGTGCCAGCTGTGGGGACAGGGGGGTAAATGAGCAGTTCTTC. This codes for CASCGDRGVNEQFF.

V is TRBV18 and J is TRBJ2-7; D remains unclear. The length of the CDR3 is 12 residues. Trimming took off 4 bases at V and 2 bases at J, with 6 bases between the two ends. Germline V gene lookup returns CDR1 KGHSH and CDR2 LQKENI. The CDR3 sequence is CASSLGAYEQYF. The CDR3 DNA reads as TGTGCCAGCTCACTAGGAGCCTACGAGCAGTACTTC. The full variable domain, its missing parts supplied by reference TRBV18 and TRBJ2-7, is NAGVMQNPRHLVRRRGQEARLRCSPMKGHSHVYWYRQLPEEGLKFMVYLQKENIIDESGMPKERFSAEFPKEGPSILRIQQVVRGDSAAYFCASSLGAYEQYFGPGTRLTVT.